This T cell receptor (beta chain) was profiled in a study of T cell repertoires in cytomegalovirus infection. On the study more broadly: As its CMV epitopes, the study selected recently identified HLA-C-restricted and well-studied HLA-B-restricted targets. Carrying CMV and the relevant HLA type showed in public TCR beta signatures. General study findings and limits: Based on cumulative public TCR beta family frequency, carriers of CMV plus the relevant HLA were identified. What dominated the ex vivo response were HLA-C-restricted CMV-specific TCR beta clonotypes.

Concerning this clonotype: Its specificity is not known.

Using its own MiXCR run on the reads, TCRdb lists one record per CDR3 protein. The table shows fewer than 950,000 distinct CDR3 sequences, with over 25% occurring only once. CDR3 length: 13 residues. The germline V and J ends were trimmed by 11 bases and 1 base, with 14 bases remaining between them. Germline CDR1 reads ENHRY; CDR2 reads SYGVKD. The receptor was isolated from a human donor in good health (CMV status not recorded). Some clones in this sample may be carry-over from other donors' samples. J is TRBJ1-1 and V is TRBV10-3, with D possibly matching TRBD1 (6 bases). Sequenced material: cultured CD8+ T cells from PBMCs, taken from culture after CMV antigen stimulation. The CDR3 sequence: CAYRGTTNTEAFF. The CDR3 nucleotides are TGTGCCTACCGTGGGACAACGAACACTGAAGCTTTCTTT.